Sequencing of this T cell receptor beta chain was carried out in a study of blood T cell repertoires in COVID-19. In the study's own analysis: Amplification with reference gene primers provided the estimates of nucleated cell counts. Assay: immunoSEQ multiplex PCR; the TCRdb copy retains only in-frame clones and omits some. Clone size and V and J calls were adopted from that table, with D and trimming inferred from the DNA. The sample records under 200,000 clones, 85% being singletons. The CDR3 runs 14 residues. V gave up 0 bases and J gave up 13 bases; unmatched junction bases: 12. Germline loops: CDR1 SGHDT, CDR2 YYEEEE.

The rearrangement joins TRBV5-6 to TRBJ2-7, with 8 bases that match TRBD2. The material sequenced was peripheral blood. The clonotype was recovered from a woman of 80 years or more with acute or convalescent COVID-19. As DNA, the CDR3 is TGTGCCAGCAGCTTGGCTCCCCCGGGGGGGATCCTTTACTTC. Translating gives CASSLAPPGGILYF.